One and the same sample provided the 20 T cell receptor beta chains below, sequenced in a study of blood T cell repertoires in COVID-19. Libraries were prepared by immunoSEQ multiplex PCR; TCRdb keeps only in-frame clonotypes and omits some of them. Of about 170,000 clones listed, roughly nine tenths are singletons. Specimen: peripheral blood. The receptors derive from a man in his 60s with acute or convalescent COVID-19.

This clone was detected a few times. The same CDR3 arises from other DNA sequences in this sample as well. This chain uses TRBV6-2 or TRBV6-3 with TRBJ1-5; 9 bases match TRBD1. V gave up 2 bases and J gave up 5 bases; unmatched junction bases: 4. This CDR3 contains 15 residues. Germline CDR1 MNHEY, CDR2 SVGEGT. The CDR3 nucleotides are TGTGCCAGCAGTTACAAGGGACAGGGTTATCAGCCCCAGCATTTT. Residues: CASSYKGQGYQPQHF.

V usage is TRBV7-7 and J usage is TRBJ2-5, with no clear D. Germline CDR1 and CDR2: SSHAT and FNYEAQ (reference sequence). V lost 5 bases, J lost 4 bases, and 8 bases lay in between. The CDR3 extends over 12 amino acids. As DNA, the CDR3 is TGTGCCAGCAGCCCGACGGGAGAGACCCAGTACTTC. Its protein product is CASSPTGETQYF.

This chain uses TRBV5-1 with TRBJ2-3, with 10 positions matching TRBD1. The CDR3 covers 15 residues. V lost 4 bases to trimming and J lost 3 bases; unmatched junction nucleotides: 5. The germline gives CDR1 SGHRS, CDR2 YFSETQ. The CDR3 region is CASSVGQGRTDTQYF. CDR3 sequence (DNA): TGCGCCAGCAGCGTGGGACAGGGGAGGACAGATACGCAGTATTTT. Using reference TRBV5-1 and TRBJ2-3 for the parts outside the CDR3, the full variable domain is KAGVTQTPRYLIKTRGQQVTLSCSPISGHRSVSWYQQTPGQGLQFLFEYFSETQRNKGNFPGRFSGRQFSNSRSEMNVSTLELGDSALYLCASSVGQGRTDTQYFGPGTRLTVL.

The CDR3 DNA is TGCGCCAGCAGCTTGGCCGGGACAGCGGATAATGAAAAACTGTTTTTT. It specifies CASSLAGTADNEKLFF. V usage is TRBV5-1 and J usage is TRBJ1-4, with 7 bases matching TRBD1. Trimming removed 0 bases from V and 4 bases from J; junction bases left unmatched: 6. Looked up from germline, CDR1 is SGHRS and CDR2 is YFSETQ. The CDR3 is 16 amino acids.

This clone has more than one count but fewer than ten. The V gene is TRBV5-1, the J gene TRBJ1-2, with 10 bases fitting TRBD1. Trimming at V came to 2 bases and at J to 7 bases, leaving 8 bases not matched to a gene. Germline V gene data show CDR1 as SGHRS and CDR2 as YFSETQ. This CDR3 is 15 amino acids long. CDR3 amino acids: CASSLDGTGVTGYTF. The CDR3 region has the DNA TGCGCCAGCAGCTTAGACGGGACAGGGGTAACTGGCTACACCTTC. The entire variable domain, with the rest obtained from reference TRBV5-1 and TRBJ1-2, is as follows: KAGVTQTPRYLIKTRGQQVTLSCSPISGHRSVSWYQQTPGQGLQFLFEYFSETQRNKGNFPGRFSGRQFSNSRSEMNVSTLELGDSALYLCASSLDGTGVTGYTFGSGTRLTVV.

The genes are TRBV14 and TRBJ1-1; possible D gene TRBD1, 6 bases. V was trimmed by 7 bases and J by 3 bases, leaving 12 bases between them. Germline V gives CDR1 SGHDN, CDR2 FVKESK. The length of the CDR3 is 13 residues. CDR3 protein: CASNRAWDTEAFF. DNA of the CDR3: TGTGCCAGCAACAGGGCGTGGGACACTGAAGCTTTCTTT.

The genes are TRBV6-5 and TRBJ1-1; the match to TRBD1 covers 7 bases. In germline, CDR1 is MNHEY, CDR2 SVGAGI. V was clipped by 10 bases and J by 4 bases; unmatched bases: 6. The CDR3 contains 12 residues. This chain's CDR3 is CATTPGGTEAFF. CDR3 DNA sequence: TGTGCCACCACCCCAGGGGGCACTGAAGCTTTCTTT.

Concerning this clone itself: One junction end does not reproduce the germline sequence, and a read error may be involved. The chain employs TRBV3-1 (or the pseudogene TRBV3-2) and TRBJ1-1; D unclear. From germline, CDR1 is LGHDT and CDR2 YNNKEL (reference sequence). The CDR3 extends over 10 amino acids. CDR3 sequence (DNA): TGTGCCAGCAGCCAAGGGGCCATGACCTTT. This gives the protein CASSQGAMTF.

V is TRBV10-3 and J is TRBJ2-1; D may be TRBD1 (5 bases). Germline lookup yields CDR1 ENHRY and CDR2 SYGVKD. CDR3 length: 12 amino acids. The V gene lost 2 bases and the J gene lost 12 bases, with 11 bases spanning the gap. CDR3 protein: CAISEVTGLQFF. DNA of the CDR3: TGTGCCATCAGTGAGGTAACAGGTCTGCAGTTCTTC.

This clone has just one count. V is TRBV21-1 and J is TRBJ1-2; TRBD1, the D gene given by the table, was not confirmed from the DNA. TRBV21-1 is described as a pseudogene. The CDR3 is 14 residues long. The CDR3 coding sequence is TGTGCCGGCACGCGGACAGGGGGTTCCTATGGCTACACCTTC. This codes for CAGTRTGGSYGYTF.

The V gene is TRBV9, the J gene TRBJ1-2, with 8 bases aligning to TRBD1. Per germline, CDR1 SGDLS and CDR2 YYNGEE. V lost 4 bases, J lost 1 base, and 6 bases stayed unmatched. This CDR3 comprises 15 residues. The CDR3 DNA is TGTGCCAGCAGCCCTCGGACAGGGTATAACTATGGCTACACCTTC. This sequence encodes CASSPRTGYNYGYTF.

The chain combines TRBV24-1 with TRBJ2-7, with TRBD1 matching 9 bases. Per the germline V gene, CDR1 is KGHDR and CDR2 is SFDVKD. The CDR3 has 15 residues. The V gene end was trimmed by 3 bases and the J gene end by 3 bases; junction bases not matched to a gene: 5. This CDR3 is CATSDTTTGGYEQYF. CDR3 nucleotide sequence: TGTGCCACCAGTGATACTACGACAGGGGGCTACGAGCAGTACTTC.

This chain uses TRBV14 with TRBJ2-7; 7 bases match TRBD1. The germline CDR1 and CDR2 sequences are SGHDN and FVKESK. The CDR3 covers 15 residues. The V segment lost 4 bases and the J segment 5 bases; nucleotides outside the gene matches: 11. CDR3 amino acids: CASSLRGGPGNEQYF. The CDR3 DNA reads as TGTGCCAGCAGCCTAAGAGGGGGCCCCGGCAACGAGCAGTACTTC. Filled out from reference TRBV14 and TRBJ2-7, the complete variable domain reads EAGVTQFPSHSVIEKGQTVTLRCDPISGHDNLYWYRRVMGKEIKFLLHFVKESKQDESGMPNNRFLAERTGGTYSTLKVQPAELEDSGVYFCASSLRGGPGNEQYFGPGTRLTVT.

V gene TRBV7-9 combines with J gene TRBJ2-2; 11 nucleotides line up with TRBD2. Trimming cost V 5 bases and J 5 bases; bases outside gene matches: 4. The CDR3 has 15 residues. Germline lookup yields CDR1 SEHNR and CDR2 FQNEAQ (reference sequence). Written as DNA, the CDR3 is TGTGCCAGCAGCCAGACTAGCGGGGTTACCGGGGAGCTGTTTTTT. Translated, it gives CASSQTSGVTGELFF.

The chain links TRBV19 to TRBJ1-5; 7 bases are a match to TRBD1. V was pared by 6 bases and J by 4 bases, with 6 bases of the junction left unmatched. Germline V gene data show CDR1 as LNHDA and CDR2 as SQIVND (reference sequence). This CDR3 is built from 14 residues. CDR3 amino acids: CASSPTGSNQPQHF. DNA for the CDR3: TGTGCCAGTAGCCCGACAGGGAGTAATCAGCCCCAGCATTTT.

J is TRBJ1-2 and V is TRBV6-5; TRBD1 matches at 10 bases. Germline CDR1 reads MNHEY; CDR2 reads SVGAGI. The CDR3 runs to 15 residues. V lost 5 bases to trimming and J lost 8 bases; unmatched junction nucleotides: 11. CDR3 in amino acids: CASSSSPGQGSGYTF. In DNA, the CDR3 is TGTGCCAGCAGTAGCTCGCCGGGACAGGGGTCAGGCTACACCTTC.

The chain joins TRBV29-1 to TRBJ1-5; D is perhaps TRBD1 (6 bases). Per the germline V gene, CDR1 is SQVTM and CDR2 is ANQGSEA. The CDR3 runs 14 residues. The V end lost 4 bases, the J end lost 4 bases, and 14 bases lay between the germline ends. The CDR3 DNA reads TGCAGCGTTGTTTCAGGGGCGCTTAATCAGCCCCAGCATTTT. This codes for CSVVSGALNQPQHF.

The rearrangement joins TRBV6-5 to TRBJ1-1; D remains unclear. Per the germline V gene, CDR1 is MNHEY and CDR2 is SVGAGI. The V end was cut by 8 bases, the J end by 5 bases, with 18 bases between. The CDR3 spans 14 residues. The chain's CDR3 is CASFDDGPGTEAFF. The CDR3 region has the DNA TGTGCCAGCTTCGATGACGGGCCGGGGACTGAAGCTTTCTTT.

The J gene is TRBJ2-4, the V gene TRBV10-2, with 9 nucleotides matching TRBD1. The CDR3 sequence is 14 residues long. Germline CDR1 WSHSY, CDR2 SAAADI. After removal of 4 bases from V and 4 bases from J, the junction contained 2 bases not matched to a gene. CDR3 loop: CASSGTGAKNIQYF. CDR3 nucleotide sequence: TGCGCCAGCAGTGGGACAGGGGCTAAAAACATTCAGTACTTC.

The rearrangement links TRBV25-1 to TRBJ1-2; the D gene is possibly TRBD1 (5 bases). The CDR3 is 15 residues long. The V end was cut by 2 bases, the J end by 4 bases, with 14 bases between. Per the germline V gene, CDR1 is MGHDK and CDR2 is SYGVNS. The CDR3: CASSEGQGSVYGYTF. The CDR3 DNA is TGTGCCAGCAGTGAAGGTCAGGGCAGCGTCTATGGCTACACCTTC.